One TCR beta chain is described in this entry. Method: immunoSEQ multiplex PCR; TCRdb's copy keeps in-frame clones and lacks some. The table includes tens of thousands of clones, 80% to 95% detected once. The sample originates from a study of OX40 agonist ivuxolimab in advanced cancers. The CDR3 is 14 residues long. The germline V gene encodes CDR1 WNHNN and CDR2 SYGVQD (reference sequence). The germline V and J ends were trimmed by 2 bases and 1 base, with 6 bases remaining between them. The chain carries TRBV10-1 and TRBJ1-5; a possible D gene is TRBD1 (5 bases). The clonotype was recovered from an adult with an advanced solid tumor such as melanoma, head and neck, liver or kidney cancer. The material sequenced was CD4+ or CD8+ T cells sorted from blood, taken in a trial of the OX40 agonist ivuxolimab. The CDR3 loop is CASSEGGSNQPQHF. The CDR3 DNA reads as TGCGCCAGCAGTGAGGGGGGAAGCAATCAGCCCCAGCATTTT.